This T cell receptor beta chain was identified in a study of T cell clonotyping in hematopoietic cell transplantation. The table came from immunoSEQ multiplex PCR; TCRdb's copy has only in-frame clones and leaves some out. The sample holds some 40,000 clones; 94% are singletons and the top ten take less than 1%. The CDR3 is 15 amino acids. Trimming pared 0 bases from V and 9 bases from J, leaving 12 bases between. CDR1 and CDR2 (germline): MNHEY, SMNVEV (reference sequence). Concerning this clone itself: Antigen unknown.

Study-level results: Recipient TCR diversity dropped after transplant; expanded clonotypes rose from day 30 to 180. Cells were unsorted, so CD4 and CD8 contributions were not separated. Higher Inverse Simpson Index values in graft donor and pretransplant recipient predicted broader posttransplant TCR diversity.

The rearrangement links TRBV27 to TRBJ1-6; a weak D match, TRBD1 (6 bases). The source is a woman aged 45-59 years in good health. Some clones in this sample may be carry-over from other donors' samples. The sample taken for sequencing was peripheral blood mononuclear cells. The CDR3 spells CASSLSGRGGSPLHF. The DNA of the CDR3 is TGTGCCAGCAGTTTATCGGGCAGGGGAGGTTCACCCCTCCACTTT.